Given below is one T cell receptor beta chain in context. Its specificity is unknown. This specimen comes from a study of cytomegalovirus exposure and HLA in healthy donors. PCR amplification relied on 60 Vbeta primers (plus 13 Jbeta primers). The method was immunoSEQ multiplex PCR; TCRdb's version includes in-frame clones alone and lacks a portion of them. The table lists 200,000 or so clones, around four fifths of them singletons. Study-level results: Most TCRs appeared rarely, but some public TCRs recurred in many donors.

V shed 9 bases and J 2 bases; nucleotides not matched to a gene: 4. Germline V gene lookup returns CDR1 MNHNY and CDR2 SVGAGI (reference sequence). This CDR3 spans 14 amino acids. This clonotype originated in a boy aged 2 to 10 in good health and CMV-seronegative. Sequenced input: PBMCs. V is TRBV6-6 and J is TRBJ2-2; 9 nucleotides match TRBD1. Here the CDR3 DNA reads TGTGCCAGACCGGACAGGGGAAACACCGGGGAGCTGTTTTTT. Translation: CARPDRGNTGELFF.